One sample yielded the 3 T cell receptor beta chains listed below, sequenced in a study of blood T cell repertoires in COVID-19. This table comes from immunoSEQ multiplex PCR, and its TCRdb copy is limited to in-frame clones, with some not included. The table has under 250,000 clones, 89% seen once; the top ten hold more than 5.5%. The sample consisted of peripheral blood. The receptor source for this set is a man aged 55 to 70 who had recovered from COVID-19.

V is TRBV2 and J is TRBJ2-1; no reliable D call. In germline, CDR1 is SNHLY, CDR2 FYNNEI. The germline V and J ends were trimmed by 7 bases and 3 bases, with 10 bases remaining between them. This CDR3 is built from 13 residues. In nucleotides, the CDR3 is TGTGCCAGCATGTGGGCGAACTACAATGAGCAGTTCTTC. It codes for CASMWANYNEQFF.

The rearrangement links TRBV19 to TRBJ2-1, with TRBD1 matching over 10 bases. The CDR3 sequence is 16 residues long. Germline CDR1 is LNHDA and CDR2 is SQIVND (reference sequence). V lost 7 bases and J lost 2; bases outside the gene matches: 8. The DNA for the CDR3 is TGTGCCAGTAACCCCGCTGGGACAGGGGCCTACAATGAGCAGTTCTTC. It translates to CASNPAGTGAYNEQFF.

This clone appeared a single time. The CDR3 sequence: CASSLSGAGNEQFF. The CDR3 coding sequence is TGTGCCAGCAGTTTAAGCGGGGCCGGGAATGAGCAGTTCTTC. V is TRBV28 and J is TRBJ2-1, with 7 bases lining up with TRBD2. Germline V gene lookup returns CDR1 MDHEN and CDR2 SYDVKM. The J segment lost 7 bases and the V segment lost 2 bases, leaving 5 bases of the junction unmatched. This CDR3 contains 14 residues.